This T cell receptor beta chain comes out of a study of blood T cell repertoires in COVID-19. Generated by immunoSEQ multiplex PCR, the TCRdb table keeps only in-frame clones and is missing some. There are 250,000 to 350,000 clones in the sample; approximately 84% occur only once, and 1.4% to 1.5% lies in the top ten. The germline V gene has CDR1 MNHEY and CDR2 SVGEGT. Trimming shortened V by 5 bases and J by 0 bases, and 13 bases separated the two germline ends. The CDR3 loop spans 15 amino acids. The specimen sequenced was peripheral blood. The chain employs TRBV6-2 or TRBV6-3 and TRBJ1-1; D is possibly TRBD1 (6 bases). The sequence came from a human donor with COVID-19, enrolled during active disease. The donor label of this sample is uncertain. This CDR3 reads CASSPGARMNTEAFF. CDR3 DNA: TGTGCCAGCAGTCCAGGGGCCAGGATGAACACTGAAGCTTTCTTT.